Listed below are T cell receptor beta chains from one sample, sequenced in a study of blood T cell repertoires in COVID-19. Profiling relied on immunoSEQ multiplex PCR, and the TCRdb table lists in-frame clones only, not all of them. The table shows some 100,000 clones, with roughly 87% occurring only once. The sample taken for sequencing was peripheral blood. These receptors were taken from a human donor in a cohort sampled during active COVID-19. Each CDR3 is given with its conserved first and last residue. A D gene is named only where the DNA matches it firmly. For some rows the clone size is stated as once, few or many, or as a class when expanded; others skip it.

V	size	J	D	CDR3	DNA
TRBV5-4	once	TRBJ2-7	TRBD2	CASSLSGGAFYEQYF	TGTGCCAGCAGCTTGTCCGGGGGGGCCTTCTACGAGCAGTACTTC
TRBV5-5	-	TRBJ1-1	TRBD1	CASSVPRGRSTEAFF	TGTGCCAGCAGTGTTCCGAGGGGGCGAAGCACTGAAGCTTTCTTT
TRBV18	-	TRBJ2-3	-	CASSTSSALTDTQYF	TGTGCCAGCTCAACCAGTAGCGCATTGACAGATACGCAGTATTTT
TRBV7-2	-	TRBJ2-5	-	CASSSERGETQYF	TGTGCCAGCAGCTCAGAGAGGGGGGAGACCCAGTACTTC
TRBV5-4	-	TRBJ1-2	-	CASSSRTPDTDGYTF	TGTGCCAGCAGCTCACGAACCCCTGACACCGATGGCTACACCTTC
TRBV27	once	TRBJ1-2	-	CASSGARHGYGYTF	TGTGCCAGCAGTGGGGCCAGACACGGCTATGGCTACACCTTC
TRBV14	-	TRBJ2-5	-	CASSKNRGNRETQYF	TGTGCCAGCAGCAAAAACCGGGGGAATAGAGAGACCCAGTACTTC
TRBV24-1	once	TRBJ2-1	-	CATSDSRDTNNEQFF	TGTGCCACCAGTGACTCCCGGGACACAAACAATGAGCAGTTCTTC
TRBV19	-	TRBJ1-5	TRBD1	CASSWTGPNNQPQHF	TGTGCCAGTAGTTGGACAGGGCCTAACAATCAGCCCCAGCATTTT
TRBV7-2	-	TRBJ2-1	TRBD2	CASSATSGSLYNEQFF	TGTGCCAGCAGCGCAACTAGCGGGAGTTTGTACAATGAGCAGTTCTTC
TRBV2	-	TRBJ1-2	TRBD1	CASRAAEDRVKGYTF	TGTGCCAGCAGAGCTGCCGAGGACAGGGTCAAGGGCTACACCTTC
TRBV3-1/TRBV3-2	-	TRBJ1-3	-	CASSPTTIPGNTIYF	TGTGCCAGCAGCCCCACGACTATCCCTGGAAACACCATATATTTT
TRBV25-1	-	TRBJ1-3	-	CASSARGSGNTIYF	TGTGCCAGCAGTGCCAGGGGTTCTGGAAACACCATATATTTT
TRBV6-5	few	TRBJ2-7	TRBD2	CASSYVGRVYEQYF	TGTGCCAGCAGTTACGTGGGGAGGGTCTACGAGCAGTACTTC
TRBV29-1	-	TRBJ2-5	TRBD2	CSGELAGLETQYF	TGCAGCGGTGAACTAGCGGGATTGGAGACCCAGTACTTC
TRBV3-1/TRBV3-2	few	TRBJ1-1	-	CASSQTGGRRNTEAFF	TGTGCCAGCAGCCAAACTGGGGGGAGGAGGAACACTGAAGCTTTCTTT
TRBV11-2	-	TRBJ1-3	-	CASSPRSLLSGNTIYF	TGTGCCAGCAGCCCTAGAAGCTTACTCTCTGGAAACACCATATATTTT
TRBV7-2	-	TRBJ2-7	-	CASSFFQGRVEQYF	TGTGCCAGCAGCTTCTTCCAGGGGCGGGTCGAGCAGTACTTC
TRBV7-2	-	TRBJ2-5	-	CASSPPGVQETQYF	TGTGCCAGCAGCCCCCCGGGAGTCCAAGAGACCCAGTACTTC
TRBV19	-	TRBJ2-1	-	CASSIGPGMAEQFF	TGTGCCAGTAGTATAGGTCCGGGTATGGCGGAGCAGTTCTTC
TRBV6-5	-	TRBJ2-1	TRBD2	CASRTSGSLNEQFF	TGTGCCAGCAGGACTAGCGGGAGCCTAAATGAGCAGTTCTTC
TRBV5-1	-	TRBJ1-1	-	CASSFQTGMNTEAFF	TGCGCCAGCAGCTTCCAGACAGGAATGAACACTGAAGCTTTCTTT
TRBV29-1	-	TRBJ1-5	-	CSVATTGQPQHF	TGCAGCGTAGCGACGACAGGTCAGCCCCAGCATTTT
TRBV5-6	-	TRBJ1-3	TRBD1	CASRETGSGNTIYF	TGTGCCAGCAGGGAGACAGGGTCGGGAAACACCATATATTTT
TRBV5-1	-	TRBJ2-2	-	CASANWPGAINTGELFF	TGCGCCAGCGCTAATTGGCCAGGGGCCATTAACACCGGGGAGCTGTTTTTT
TRBV24-1	-	TRBJ2-2	-	CATSEGNPTGELFF	TGTGCCACCAGTGAGGGCAACCCCACCGGGGAGCTGTTTTTT
TRBV6-5	-	TRBJ2-1	TRBD2	CALTHGGDGEQFF	TGTGCCCTCACCCACGGGGGGGATGGTGAGCAGTTCTTC
TRBV5-4	-	TRBJ2-3	TRBD2	CASSPFPAGALTNTDTQYF	TGTGCCAGCAGCCCGTTCCCAGCGGGGGCCCTTACGAACACAGATACGCAGTATTTT
TRBV11-3	once	TRBJ2-5	-	CASSLELGRFGETQYF	TGTGCCAGCAGCTTAGAACTGGGCAGGTTTGGAGAGACCCAGTACTTC
TRBV28	-	TRBJ2-7	-	CASSLLAEGYEQYF	TGTGCCAGCAGTCTACTAGCCGAGGGCTACGAGCAGTACTTC
TRBV25-1	-	TRBJ1-2	TRBD1	CASKGQIYGYTF	TGTGCCAGCAAGGGACAGATCTATGGCTACACCTTC
TRBV4-1	-	TRBJ1-5	-	CASSKDTLGNQPQHF	TGCGCCAGCAGTAAGGACACCCTAGGGAATCAGCCCCAGCATTTT
TRBV27	-	TRBJ1-5	TRBD1	CASGSSTGSSNQPQHF	TGTGCCAGCGGCTCCTCGACAGGGAGTAGCAATCAGCCCCAGCATTTT
TRBV7-7	-	TRBJ2-7	TRBD1	CASSRTGVVYEQYF	TGTGCTAGCAGCCGGACAGGAGTCGTCTACGAGCAGTACTTC
TRBV14	once	TRBJ1-6	-	CASSQDMVGARTYNSPLHF	TGTGCCAGCAGCCAAGATATGGTTGGGGCAAGAACTTATAATTCACCCCTCCACTTT
TRBV24-1	-	TRBJ2-1	-	CATSDSSSSYNEQFF	TGTGCCACCAGTGATTCCTCTAGCTCCTACAATGAGCAGTTCTTC
TRBV7-3	-	TRBJ2-1	TRBD2	CASSLKAGGPHEQFF	TGTGCCAGCAGCTTAAAAGCGGGGGGGCCCCATGAGCAGTTCTTC
TRBV28	-	TRBJ1-6	TRBD1	CASSVNRGQKNSPLHF	TGTGCCAGCAGTGTCAACAGGGGGCAGAAAAATTCACCCCTCCACTTT
TRBV3-1/TRBV3-2	-	TRBJ2-5	TRBD2	CASSQEPLAGPWETQYF	TGTGCCAGCAGCCAAGAACCACTAGCGGGGCCCTGGGAGACCCAGTACTTC
TRBV7-7	-	TRBJ2-2	-	CASSLTSQNTGELFF	TGTGCCAGCAGCTTAACTTCCCAAAACACCGGGGAGCTGTTTTTT
TRBV10-1	few	TRBJ2-7	TRBD2	CASSEGLAGDTYEQYF	TGCGCCAGCAGTGAGGGGCTAGCGGGGGACACCTACGAGCAGTACTTC
TRBV29-1	-	TRBJ2-5	-	CSVARETQYF	TGCAGCGTTGCCCGGGAGACCCAGTACTTC
TRBV3-1/TRBV3-2	-	TRBJ1-2	-	CASSQESRAHNGYTF	TGTGCCAGCAGCCAAGAGTCGCGGGCCCACAACGGCTACACCTTC
TRBV13	-	TRBJ1-3	-	CASRPLGAGNGNTIYF	TGTGCCAGCAGGCCTCTAGGCGCCGGGAACGGAAACACCATATATTTT